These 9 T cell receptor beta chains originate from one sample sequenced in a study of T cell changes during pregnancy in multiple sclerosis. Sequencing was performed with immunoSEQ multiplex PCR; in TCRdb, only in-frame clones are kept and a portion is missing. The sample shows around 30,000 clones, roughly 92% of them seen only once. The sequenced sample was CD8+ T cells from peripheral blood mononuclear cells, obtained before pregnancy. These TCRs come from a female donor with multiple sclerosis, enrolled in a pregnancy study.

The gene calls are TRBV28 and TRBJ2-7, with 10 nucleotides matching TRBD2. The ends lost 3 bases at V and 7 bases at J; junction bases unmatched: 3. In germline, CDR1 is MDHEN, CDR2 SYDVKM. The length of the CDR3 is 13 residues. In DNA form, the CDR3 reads TGTGCCAGCAGTTTGACGGGACTAGCGGAGCAGTACTTC. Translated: CASSLTGLAEQYF.

The CDR3 region is CASSVGLGTEQYF. The DNA of the CDR3 is TGTGCCAGCAGCGTAGGGCTCGGGACAGAACAGTACTTC. The V call is TRBV9, the J call TRBJ2-4; 7 bases align to TRBD1. Germline V CDR1 and CDR2: SGDLS, YYNGEE. CDR3 length equals 13 residues. V gave up 0 bases and J gave up 13 bases; unmatched junction bases: 7. Using reference TRBV9 and TRBJ2-4 for the parts outside the CDR3, the full variable domain is DSGVTQTPKHLITATGQRVTLRCSPRSGDLSVYWYQQSLDQGLQFLIQYYNGEERAKGNILERFSAQQFPDLHSELNLSSLELGDSALYFCASSVGLGTEQYFGAGTRLSVL.

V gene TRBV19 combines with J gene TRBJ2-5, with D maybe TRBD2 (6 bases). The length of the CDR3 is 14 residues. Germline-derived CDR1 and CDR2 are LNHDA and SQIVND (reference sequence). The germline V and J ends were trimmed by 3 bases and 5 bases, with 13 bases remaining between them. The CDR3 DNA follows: TGTGCCAGTAGTATCGCCTCGGGAGTTGAGACCCAGTACTTC. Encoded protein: CASSIASGVETQYF.

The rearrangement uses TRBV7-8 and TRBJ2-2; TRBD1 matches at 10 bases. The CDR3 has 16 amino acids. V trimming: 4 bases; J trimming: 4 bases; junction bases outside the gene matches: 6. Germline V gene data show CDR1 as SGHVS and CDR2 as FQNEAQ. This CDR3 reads CASSSRTGGITGELFF. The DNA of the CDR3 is TGTGCCAGCAGCTCCCGGACAGGGGGAATCACCGGGGAGCTGTTTTTT.

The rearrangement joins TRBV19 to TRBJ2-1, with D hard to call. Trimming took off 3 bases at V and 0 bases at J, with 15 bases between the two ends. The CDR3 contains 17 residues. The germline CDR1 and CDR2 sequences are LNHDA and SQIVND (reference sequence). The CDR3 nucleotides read TGTGCCAGTAGTATTTCCAAGACTTCCAGCTCCTACAATGAGCAGTTCTTC. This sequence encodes CASSISKTSSSYNEQFF. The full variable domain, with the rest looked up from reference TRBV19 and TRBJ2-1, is DGGITQSPKYLFRKEGQNVTLSCEQNLNHDAMYWYRQDPGQGLRLIYYSQIVNDFQKGDIAEGYSVSREKKESFPLTVTSAQKNPTAFYLCASSISKTSSSYNEQFFGPGTRLTVL.

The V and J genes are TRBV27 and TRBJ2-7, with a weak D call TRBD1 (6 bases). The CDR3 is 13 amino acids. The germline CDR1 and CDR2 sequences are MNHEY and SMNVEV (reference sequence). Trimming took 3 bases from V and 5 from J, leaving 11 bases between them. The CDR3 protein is CASSFLGADEQYF. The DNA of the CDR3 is TGTGCCAGCAGTTTTTTGGGGGCTGACGAGCAGTACTTC.

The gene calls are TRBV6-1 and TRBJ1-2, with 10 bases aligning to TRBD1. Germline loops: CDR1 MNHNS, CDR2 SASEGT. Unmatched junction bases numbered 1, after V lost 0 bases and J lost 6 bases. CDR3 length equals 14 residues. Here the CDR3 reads CASSEAGTGDGYTF. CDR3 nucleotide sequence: TGTGCCAGCAGTGAAGCGGGGACAGGGGATGGCTACACCTTC.

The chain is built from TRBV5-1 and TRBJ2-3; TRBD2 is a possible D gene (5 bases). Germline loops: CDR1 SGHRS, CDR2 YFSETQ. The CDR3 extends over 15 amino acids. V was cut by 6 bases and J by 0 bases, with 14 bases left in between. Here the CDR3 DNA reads TGCGCCAGCACCATCGGGGAGACTAGCACAGATACGCAGTATTTT. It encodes CASTIGETSTDTQYF.

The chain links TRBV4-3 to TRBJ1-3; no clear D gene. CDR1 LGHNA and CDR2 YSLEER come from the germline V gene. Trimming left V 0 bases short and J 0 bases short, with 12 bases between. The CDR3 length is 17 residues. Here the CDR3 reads CASSQDREVYSGNTIYF. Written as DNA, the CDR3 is TGCGCCAGCAGCCAAGATAGGGAGGTTTACTCTGGAAACACCATATATTTT.